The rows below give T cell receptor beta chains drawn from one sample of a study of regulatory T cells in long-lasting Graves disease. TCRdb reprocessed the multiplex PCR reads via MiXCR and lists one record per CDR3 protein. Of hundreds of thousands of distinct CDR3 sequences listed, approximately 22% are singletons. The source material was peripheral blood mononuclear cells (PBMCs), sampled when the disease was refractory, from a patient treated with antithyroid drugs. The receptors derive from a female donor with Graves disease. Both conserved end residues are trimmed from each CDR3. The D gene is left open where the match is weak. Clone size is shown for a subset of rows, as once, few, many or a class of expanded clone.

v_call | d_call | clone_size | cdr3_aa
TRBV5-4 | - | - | ASSLRRGVGTEAF
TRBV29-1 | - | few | SVDVGPATGELF
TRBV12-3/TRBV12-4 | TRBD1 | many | ASSRTGGNQETQY
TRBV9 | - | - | ASSAHLSTRGAGANVLT
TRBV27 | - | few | ASSEGTGWGQETQY
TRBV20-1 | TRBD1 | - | SATPGQGGYIQY
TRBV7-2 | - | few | ASSLDHSDTQY
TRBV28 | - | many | ASSLPVANYGYT
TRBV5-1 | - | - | ASSVEGPRENTEAF
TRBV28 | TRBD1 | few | ASNHRGRENGQY
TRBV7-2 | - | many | ASSLTAGYT
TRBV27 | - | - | ASTPGQGVNTEAF
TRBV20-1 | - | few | SARDISSYNSPLH
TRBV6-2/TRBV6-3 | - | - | ASSEVLGDTQY
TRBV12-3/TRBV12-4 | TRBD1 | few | ASRSQGVNTEAF
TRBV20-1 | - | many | SASSAGSNYGYT
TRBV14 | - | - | ASSQEMNTEAF
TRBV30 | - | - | AWSVRLVASGANVLT
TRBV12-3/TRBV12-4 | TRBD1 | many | ASRDRQNSPLH
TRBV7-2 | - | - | ASSLQGHGYT
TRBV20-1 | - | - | SAPLRARTYEQY
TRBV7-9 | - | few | ASSLEGPQHEQY
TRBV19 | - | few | ASSTSRAGANVLT
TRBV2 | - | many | ASRYTEIQETQY
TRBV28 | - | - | ASSFILSDTQY
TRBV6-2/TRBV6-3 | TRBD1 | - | ASSSTGQSSNQPQH
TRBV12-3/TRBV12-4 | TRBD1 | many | ASSPRGTGLTSSGELF
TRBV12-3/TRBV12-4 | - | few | ASKRQNEKLF
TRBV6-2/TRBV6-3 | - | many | ASSGTAETQY
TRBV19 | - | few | ASLGYSGNTIY
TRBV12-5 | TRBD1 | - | ASGSDRGNGNQPQH
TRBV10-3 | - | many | AISANTGLIRYEQY
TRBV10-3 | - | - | AIGVQGSGNTIY
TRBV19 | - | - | ASSLTLHTEAF
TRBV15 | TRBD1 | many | ATSRDRTGYYGYT
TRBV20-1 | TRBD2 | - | SARDSLAGWRGGEQY
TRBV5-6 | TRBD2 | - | ASSPGLDPDTQY
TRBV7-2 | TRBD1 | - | ASSFSGTGVDLALAEAF
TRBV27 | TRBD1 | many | ASSTYRGGEKLF
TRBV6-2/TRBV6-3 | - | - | ASSYDASYEQY
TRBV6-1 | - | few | ASRPFRDGGGYT
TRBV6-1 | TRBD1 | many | ASRKQGIQTQY
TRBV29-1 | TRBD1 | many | SVEDRAVLGYT
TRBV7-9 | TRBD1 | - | ASSPGGGGVQPQH
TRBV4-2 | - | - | ASSQDRDTKAF
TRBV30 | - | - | AWSVRINQPQH
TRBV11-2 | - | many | ASSFLRGDTQY
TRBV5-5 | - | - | ASSLGPQGESYEQY
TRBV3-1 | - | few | ASSQWLVSDEQY
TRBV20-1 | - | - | SAPRGSGNYGYT
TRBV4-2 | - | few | ASSQDEQDYYGYT
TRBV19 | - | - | AVREGDYGYT
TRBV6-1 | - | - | ASSRAQGANQPQH
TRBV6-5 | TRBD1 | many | ASSYAMPGQGIYGYT
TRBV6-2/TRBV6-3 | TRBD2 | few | ASSSSQVAGEQY
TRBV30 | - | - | AWAPQETQY
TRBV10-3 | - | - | AISGPPSGGTDTQY